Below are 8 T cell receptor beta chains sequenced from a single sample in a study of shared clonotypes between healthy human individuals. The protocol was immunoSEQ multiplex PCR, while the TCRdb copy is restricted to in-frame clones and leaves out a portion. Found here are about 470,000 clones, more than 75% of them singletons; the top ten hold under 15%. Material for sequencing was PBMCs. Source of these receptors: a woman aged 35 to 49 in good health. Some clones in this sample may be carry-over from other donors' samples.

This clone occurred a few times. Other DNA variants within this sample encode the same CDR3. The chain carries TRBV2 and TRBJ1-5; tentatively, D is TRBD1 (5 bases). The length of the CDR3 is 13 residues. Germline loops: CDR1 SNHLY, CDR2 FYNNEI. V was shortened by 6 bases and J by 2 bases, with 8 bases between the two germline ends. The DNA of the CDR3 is TGTGCCAGCAGAGGGACCGGCAATCAGCCCCAGCATTTT. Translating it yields CASRGTGNQPQHF.

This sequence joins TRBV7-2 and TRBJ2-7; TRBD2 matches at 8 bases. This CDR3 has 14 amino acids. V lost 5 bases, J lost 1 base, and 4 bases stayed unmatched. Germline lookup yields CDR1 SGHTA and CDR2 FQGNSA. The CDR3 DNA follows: TGTGCCAGCAGCATCGGACTAGCATCCTACGAGCAGTACTTC. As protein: CASSIGLASYEQYF.

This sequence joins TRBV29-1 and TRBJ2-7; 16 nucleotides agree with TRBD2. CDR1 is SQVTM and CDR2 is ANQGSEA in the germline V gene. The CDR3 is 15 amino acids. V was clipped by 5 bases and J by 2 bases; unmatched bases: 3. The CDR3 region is CSVSGTSGRAYEQYF. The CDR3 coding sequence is TGCAGCGTTTCCGGGACTAGCGGGAGGGCCTACGAGCAGTACTTC.

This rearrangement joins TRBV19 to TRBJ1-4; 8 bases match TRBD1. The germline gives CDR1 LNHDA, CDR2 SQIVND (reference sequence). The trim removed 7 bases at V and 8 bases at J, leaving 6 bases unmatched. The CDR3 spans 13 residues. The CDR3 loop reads CASTTDRGEKLFF. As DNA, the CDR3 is TGTGCCAGTACCACTGACAGGGGAGAAAAACTGTTTTTT.

CDR3 region: CASSYLTSTDTQYF. CDR3 nucleotide sequence: TGTGCCAGCAGTTACCTGACTAGCACAGATACGCAGTATTTT. This chain connects TRBV6-6 to TRBJ2-3, with no clear D. This CDR3 comprises 14 residues. The V and J ends lost 2 bases and 0 bases respectively, with 6 bases between them. In germline, CDR1 is MNHNY, CDR2 SVGAGI (reference sequence).

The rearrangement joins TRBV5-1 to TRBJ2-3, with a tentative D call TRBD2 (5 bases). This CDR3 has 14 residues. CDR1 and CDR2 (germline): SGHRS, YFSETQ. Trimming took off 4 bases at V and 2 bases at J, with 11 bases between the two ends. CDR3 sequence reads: CASSLGSPTDTQYF. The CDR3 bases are TGCGCCAGCAGCCTTGGGAGCCCCACAGATACGCAGTATTTT.

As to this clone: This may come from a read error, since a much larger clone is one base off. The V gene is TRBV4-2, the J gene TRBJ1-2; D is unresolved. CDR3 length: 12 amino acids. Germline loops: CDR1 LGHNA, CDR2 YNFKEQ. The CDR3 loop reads CTSSQEGDGYTF. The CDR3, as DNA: TGTACCAGCAGCCAAGAGGGAGACGGCTACACCTTC.

This CDR3 reads CASSPSLAREQYF. In nucleotides, the CDR3 is TGTGCCAGCTCACCTTCCCTAGCCCGCGAGCAGTACTTC. The chain couples TRBV18 to TRBJ2-7, with D perhaps TRBD2 (5 bases). CDR1 is KGHSH, CDR2 LQKENI, per germline. The CDR3 is made up of 13 amino acids. V lost 3 bases and J lost 6, with 12 bases in between.